The rows below give T cell receptor beta chains drawn from one sample of a study of cytomegalovirus exposure and HLA in healthy donors. Only in-frame clones appear in the TCRdb table, and some are missing; sequencing was by immunoSEQ multiplex PCR. Among 100,000 to 150,000 clones listed, around 85% were seen once. The sequencing input was PBMCs. The receptor set was obtained from a woman in her 30s in good health and CMV-seronegative. Each CDR3 is given with its conserved first and last residue. A D gene is named only where the DNA matches it firmly. Where a row states a size, it is once, few, many or the class of an expanded clone; other rows omit it.

V gene: TRBV2; D gene: NA; J gene: TRBJ2-1; clone size: NA; CDR3 DNA: TGTGCCAGCAGTGTGGGACTTGCGGCGACCGAGCAGTTCTTC; CDR3 protein: CASSVGLAATEQFF
V gene: TRBV23-1; D gene: TRBD1; J gene: TRBJ1-6; clone size: NA; CDR3 DNA: TGCGCCAGCAAACCTCGCCCCGGGACAGGGGACACTAATTCACCCCTCCACTTT; CDR3 protein: CASKPRPGTGDTNSPLHF
V gene: TRBV7-8; D gene: TRBD2; J gene: TRBJ2-2; clone size: NA; CDR3 DNA: TGTGCCACCTATAAGTCGAAGACTAGCGGGGTTCCGAACACCGGGGAGCTGTTTTTT; CDR3 protein: CATYKSKTSGVPNTGELFF
V gene: TRBV18; D gene: NA; J gene: TRBJ2-7; clone size: NA; CDR3 DNA: TGTGCCAGCTCACCATCCACTCAACCCTACGAGCAGTACTTC; CDR3 protein: CASSPSTQPYEQYF
V gene: TRBV27; D gene: TRBD1; J gene: TRBJ1-2; clone size: NA; CDR3 DNA: TGTGCCAGCAGTTTATTTCGGACAGGGAAGGGCTACACCTTC; CDR3 protein: CASSLFRTGKGYTF
V gene: TRBV19; D gene: TRBD1; J gene: TRBJ2-2; clone size: NA; CDR3 DNA: TGTGCCAGTAGTATGGGGACAGGGCACGGGGAGCTGTTTTTT; CDR3 protein: CASSMGTGHGELFF
V gene: TRBV6-6; D gene: NA; J gene: TRBJ1-2; clone size: NA; CDR3 DNA: TGTGCCAGCAGTACCGGACAGTGGGGCTACACCTTC; CDR3 protein: CASSTGQWGYTF
V gene: TRBV5-1; D gene: TRBD1; J gene: TRBJ1-2; clone size: NA; CDR3 DNA: TGCGCCAGCAGCTTGAGGGACAGCCCTAACTATGGCTACACCTTC; CDR3 protein: CASSLRDSPNYGYTF
V gene: TRBV9; D gene: TRBD2; J gene: TRBJ2-5; clone size: NA; CDR3 DNA: TGTGCCAGCAGCGTAGCGACTAGCGGGGGACAAGAGACCCAGTACTTC; CDR3 protein: CASSVATSGGQETQYF
V gene: TRBV7-9; D gene: TRBD1; J gene: TRBJ2-2; clone size: NA; CDR3 DNA: TGTGCCAGCGAAGAGCCCACAGGGGCGGACGGGGAGCTGTTTTTT; CDR3 protein: CASEEPTGADGELFF
V gene: TRBV20-1; D gene: NA; J gene: TRBJ2-7; clone size: NA; CDR3 DNA: TGCAGTGCTAGCAGGACTAACGAGCAGTACTTC; CDR3 protein: CSASRTNEQYF
V gene: TRBV5-6; D gene: NA; J gene: TRBJ2-7; clone size: NA; CDR3 DNA: TGTGCCAGCAGCTTGGACAGGTCGCTTCCCTACGAGCAGTACTTC; CDR3 protein: CASSLDRSLPYEQYF
V gene: TRBV7-6; D gene: TRBD2; J gene: TRBJ2-2; clone size: NA; CDR3 DNA: TGTGCCAGCACCGTAGGGGAGGGGACCGGGGAGCTGTTTTTT; CDR3 protein: CASTVGEGTGELFF
V gene: TRBV6-1; D gene: TRBD1; J gene: TRBJ2-7; clone size: few; CDR3 DNA: TGTGCCAGCAGTGAAGTCAGGACAGGGGGCGATGAGCAGTACTTC; CDR3 protein: CASSEVRTGGDEQYF
V gene: TRBV2; D gene: NA; J gene: TRBJ2-4; clone size: NA; CDR3 DNA: TGTGCCAGCAGTGAACAGGGGCTAGCCAAAAACATTCAGTACTTC; CDR3 protein: CASSEQGLAKNIQYF
V gene: TRBV6-4; D gene: TRBD1; J gene: TRBJ1-5; clone size: NA; CDR3 DNA: TGTGCCAGCAGTGACTCTCCGGGACAGGGTGGCAATCAGCCCCAGCATTTT; CDR3 protein: CASSDSPGQGGNQPQHF
V gene: TRBV5-1; D gene: NA; J gene: TRBJ1-2; clone size: few; CDR3 DNA: TGCGCCAGCAGCGACGGGATTTATGATAACTATGGCTACACCTTC; CDR3 protein: CASSDGIYDNYGYTF
V gene: TRBV10-3; D gene: TRBD1; J gene: TRBJ2-7; clone size: NA; CDR3 DNA: TGTGCCATCAGTCTCGGGACAGGGTGGGCCTACGAGCAGTACTTC; CDR3 protein: CAISLGTGWAYEQYF
V gene: TRBV7-9; D gene: TRBD1; J gene: TRBJ1-2; clone size: NA; CDR3 DNA: TGTGCCAGCAGCCGGGACAGGGCCGGCTACACCTTC; CDR3 protein: CASSRDRAGYTF
V gene: TRBV7-6; D gene: NA; J gene: TRBJ2-7; clone size: NA; CDR3 DNA: TGTGCCAGCAGCCGCCTGGAGTCCGACGAGCAGTACTTC; CDR3 protein: CASSRLESDEQYF
V gene: TRBV28; D gene: NA; J gene: TRBJ2-1; clone size: NA; CDR3 DNA: TGTGCCAGTCGACAGAGCTCCTACAATGAGCAGTTCTTC; CDR3 protein: CASRQSSYNEQFF
V gene: TRBV5-1; D gene: NA; J gene: TRBJ2-3; clone size: NA; CDR3 DNA: TGCGCCAGCAGCTTGGCTGCAGGAAACACAGATACGCAGTATTTT; CDR3 protein: CASSLAAGNTDTQYF
V gene: TRBV7-8; D gene: TRBD1; J gene: TRBJ2-7; clone size: few; CDR3 DNA: TGTGCCAGCAGCGACAGGGTCGAGCAGTACTTC; CDR3 protein: CASSDRVEQYF
V gene: TRBV9; D gene: NA; J gene: TRBJ1-6; clone size: NA; CDR3 DNA: TGTGCCAGCAGCGTAGGGCAGGATAATTCACCCCTCCACTTT; CDR3 protein: CASSVGQDNSPLHF
V gene: TRBV18; D gene: TRBD1; J gene: TRBJ1-5; clone size: NA; CDR3 DNA: TGTGCCAGCTCACACGTATCACAGGGGAATCAGCCCCAGCATTTT; CDR3 protein: CASSHVSQGNQPQHF
V gene: TRBV27; D gene: TRBD2; J gene: TRBJ2-5; clone size: few; CDR3 DNA: TGTGCCAGCAGTTTAGGTACTAGCGGGGTGGGTTCGACCCAGTACTTC; CDR3 protein: CASSLGTSGVGSTQYF
V gene: TRBV5-4; D gene: NA; J gene: TRBJ2-4; clone size: NA; CDR3 DNA: TGTGCCAGCAGCTTGGGACAGGCCAAAAACATTCAGTACTTC; CDR3 protein: CASSLGQAKNIQYF
V gene: TRBV5-1; D gene: NA; J gene: TRBJ2-7; clone size: NA; CDR3 DNA: TGCGCCAGCAGCCCACAGGGCTACGAGCAGTACTTC; CDR3 protein: CASSPQGYEQYF
V gene: TRBV5-1; D gene: NA; J gene: TRBJ1-5; clone size: NA; CDR3 DNA: TGCGCCAGCAGCTTCTACGGCGGGTCGGATCAGCCCCAGCATTTT; CDR3 protein: CASSFYGGSDQPQHF
V gene: TRBV7-9; D gene: NA; J gene: TRBJ1-1; clone size: NA; CDR3 DNA: TGTGCCAGCAGCTTATACCCGGGATCCACTGAAGCTTTCTTT; CDR3 protein: CASSLYPGSTEAFF
V gene: TRBV5-5; D gene: TRBD2; J gene: TRBJ2-7; clone size: NA; CDR3 DNA: TGTGCCAGCAGCCTCACTAGCGGCCCCCTCGAGCAGTACTTC; CDR3 protein: CASSLTSGPLEQYF
V gene: TRBV7-2; D gene: TRBD1; J gene: TRBJ1-2; clone size: NA; CDR3 DNA: TGTGCCAGCAGCCGACCGGGACAGGGAATGACTAACTATGGCTACACCTTC; CDR3 protein: CASSRPGQGMTNYGYTF
V gene: TRBV7-8; D gene: NA; J gene: TRBJ2-3; clone size: NA; CDR3 DNA: TGTGCCAGCAGCGCCCGGGACATCCAATTGTCCGATACGCAGTATTTT; CDR3 protein: CASSARDIQLSDTQYF
V gene: TRBV29-1; D gene: NA; J gene: TRBJ2-7; clone size: once; CDR3 DNA: TGCAGCGTCCTCTGGAGCTACGAGCAGTACTTC; CDR3 protein: CSVLWSYEQYF
V gene: TRBV7-9; D gene: NA; J gene: TRBJ1-2; clone size: NA; CDR3 DNA: TGTGCCAGCAGCTCACGGGACTTTAGCTACACCTTC; CDR3 protein: CASSSRDFSYTF
V gene: TRBV7-2; D gene: TRBD2; J gene: TRBJ2-7; clone size: NA; CDR3 DNA: TGTGCCAGCAGCACCCGAGCGGGGGCCTCCTACGAGCAGTACTTC; CDR3 protein: CASSTRAGASYEQYF
V gene: TRBV30; D gene: TRBD1; J gene: TRBJ1-5; clone size: NA; CDR3 DNA: TGTGCCTGGAGTATAGCACAGGGGGGGCAGCCCCAGCATTTT; CDR3 protein: CAWSIAQGGQPQHF
V gene: TRBV25-1; D gene: NA; J gene: TRBJ1-5; clone size: NA; CDR3 DNA: TGTGCCAGCAGTGAATCGGGACAACCGAATCAGCCCCAGCATTTT; CDR3 protein: CASSESGQPNQPQHF
V gene: TRBV5-6; D gene: TRBD1; J gene: TRBJ1-5; clone size: NA; CDR3 DNA: TGTGCCAGCAGCTTTACCCGGACAGGCGATAGCAATCAGCCCCAGCATTTT; CDR3 protein: CASSFTRTGDSNQPQHF
V gene: TRBV9; D gene: NA; J gene: TRBJ1-3; clone size: once; CDR3 DNA: TGTGCCAGCAGCGTTACACAGGGTTCTGGAAACACCATATATTTT; CDR3 protein: CASSVTQGSGNTIYF
V gene: TRBV19; D gene: NA; J gene: TRBJ1-6; clone size: NA; CDR3 DNA: TGTGCCAGTACCCCACGGCACGGGTTCTCCTATAATTCACCCCTCCACTTT; CDR3 protein: CASTPRHGFSYNSPLHF
V gene: TRBV5-1; D gene: TRBD2; J gene: TRBJ2-1; clone size: once; CDR3 DNA: TGCGCCAGCAGCTTGGAATCGCTAGCGGGGGGAAATGAGCAGTTCTTC; CDR3 protein: CASSLESLAGGNEQFF
V gene: TRBV7-2; D gene: TRBD1; J gene: TRBJ1-2; clone size: NA; CDR3 DNA: TGTGCCAGCAGCTTGAACAGGGGAAACTATGGCTACACCTTC; CDR3 protein: CASSLNRGNYGYTF
V gene: TRBV2; D gene: NA; J gene: TRBJ2-7; clone size: NA; CDR3 DNA: TGTGCCAGCAGCGAAGATGGGTCCGCAGGCGAGCAGTACTTC; CDR3 protein: CASSEDGSAGEQYF
V gene: TRBV6-1; D gene: TRBD1; J gene: TRBJ2-3; clone size: once; CDR3 DNA: TGTGCCAGCAGTGGAGCCGGGACAGCTCGCACAGATACGCAGTATTTT; CDR3 protein: CASSGAGTARTDTQYF
V gene: TRBV5-1; D gene: TRBD1; J gene: TRBJ2-6; clone size: NA; CDR3 DNA: TGCGCCAGCAGCCCCCGGGACAGGGGGGGAACTTCTGGGGCCAACGTCCTGACTTTC; CDR3 protein: CASSPRDRGGTSGANVLTF
V gene: TRBV6-6; D gene: NA; J gene: TRBJ2-7; clone size: NA; CDR3 DNA: TGTGCCAGCAGTTACGTCGTCAGTGTATCTGACGAGCAGTACTTC; CDR3 protein: CASSYVVSVSDEQYF
V gene: TRBV5-6; D gene: TRBD1; J gene: TRBJ2-1; clone size: NA; CDR3 DNA: TGTGCCAGCAGCCTGGGACAGGGTAAGAATGAGCAGTTCTTC; CDR3 protein: CASSLGQGKNEQFF
V gene: TRBV14; D gene: TRBD2; J gene: TRBJ2-3; clone size: NA; CDR3 DNA: TGTGCCAGCAGTCGGACTAGCGGGGGGGATTCGCAGTATTTT; CDR3 protein: CASSRTSGGDSQYF
V gene: TRBV5-6; D gene: TRBD1; J gene: TRBJ2-7; clone size: NA; CDR3 DNA: TGTGCCAGCAGCTTGGAAGGACAGGTTTTTACCTACGAGCAGTACTTC; CDR3 protein: CASSLEGQVFTYEQYF
V gene: TRBV13; D gene: NA; J gene: TRBJ2-6; clone size: NA; CDR3 DNA: TGTGCCAGCAGCTTAAGGTTGGCAGACTGGTCTGGGGCCAACGTCCTGACTTTC; CDR3 protein: CASSLRLADWSGANVLTF
V gene: TRBV11-3; D gene: TRBD1; J gene: TRBJ2-7; clone size: once; CDR3 DNA: TGTGCCAGCAGCTTAAGTTGGACAGGGGGCTTCGAGCAGTACTTC; CDR3 protein: CASSLSWTGGFEQYF
V gene: TRBV18; D gene: NA; J gene: TRBJ1-2; clone size: NA; CDR3 DNA: TGTGCCAGCTCATCCAGTAACTATGGCTACACCTTC; CDR3 protein: CASSSSNYGYTF
V gene: TRBV11-3; D gene: TRBD2; J gene: TRBJ2-7; clone size: NA; CDR3 DNA: TGTGCCAGCCCGACCGGGACTAGTCATTCCTACGAGCAGTACTTC; CDR3 protein: CASPTGTSHSYEQYF
V gene: TRBV5-6; D gene: NA; J gene: TRBJ1-6; clone size: NA; CDR3 DNA: TGTGCCAGCAGCTTCAAACAGCAGGAACACTCACCCCTCCACTTT; CDR3 protein: CASSFKQQEHSPLHF